This T cell receptor beta chain was obtained from a study of kidney transplant recipient with SARS-CoV-2 infection. Germline assignment: CDR1 LNHNV and CDR2 YYDKDF (reference sequence). This CDR3 has 15 residues. From the reads, TCRdb called clonotypes with MiXCR, one entry per CDR3 protein. The data show 200,000 to 300,000 distinct CDR3 sequences, 25% to 35% seen once. This clonotype came up once. Just one base apart from a much larger clone, this may be a read error. V is TRBV15 and J is TRBJ1-5; D remains ambiguous. This receptor was taken from a young adult male patient who had COVID-19 and was a kidney transplant recipient. Some T cells may have come from the graft donor. Sample: a blood sample, taken at baseline and on day 111 from a kidney transplant recipient. In nucleotides, the CDR3 is TGTGCCGCCAGCTCCCAAGGTTATGGCAATCAGCCCCAGCATTTT. This encodes CAASSQGYGNQPQHF.